Listed below are T cell receptor beta chains from one sample, sequenced in a study of T-cell reconstitution after alpha-beta-depleted transplantation in children. Via MiXCR, TCRdb re-called the PCR reads, giving one row per CDR3 protein. The table includes fewer than 550,000 distinct CDR3 sequences, 15% to 20% detected once. Specimen: PBMCs, mostly from graft donor cells, collected 360 days after TCRalphabeta/CD19-depleted stem cell transplant. The receptors stem from a boy under two years old who had a stem cell transplant for Wiskott-Aldrich syndrome, so the T cells may come from the graft donor. The CDR3 runs from the conserved cysteine through the conserved F or W. Each record gives: D gene, J gene, clone size, V gene, CDR3 DNA, CDR3 protein. The D gene is left open where the match is weak. Only some rows state a clone size, as once, few, many or a class for expanded clones.

TRBD2 TRBJ2-3 few TRBV11-2 TGTGCCAGCAGCTTAGTAGCGGGAGGCCTCACAGATACGCAGTATTTT CASSLVAGGLTDTQYF
- TRBJ2-6 - TRBV4-3 TGCGCCAGCAGCCAAGCACCCACAAGCTCTGGGGCCAACGTCCTGACTTTC CASSQAPTSSGANVLTF
- TRBJ2-1 - TRBV20-1 TGCAGTGCTAGACTTTATGGGGATTACCATGAGCAGTTCTTC CSARLYGDYHEQFF
TRBD2 TRBJ2-3 - TRBV27 TGTGCCAGCGGTTTTAGCGGGAGGCCCGATACGCAGTATTTT CASGFSGRPDTQYF
TRBD2 TRBJ2-7 few TRBV7-2 TGTGCCAGCAGCTTAGTTGCTAGCGGGATATACGAGCAGTACTTC CASSLVASGIYEQYF
- TRBJ1-2 many TRBV24-1 TGTGCCACCAGTGATCCGGAGAGATACGATGGCTACACCTTC CATSDPERYDGYTF
- TRBJ2-1 - TRBV29-1 TGCAGCGTTGCCAAAGGGGGGGTCAGGCTCTACAATGAGCAGTTCTTC CSVAKGGVRLYNEQFF
- TRBJ1-1 - TRBV7-9 TGTGCCAGCAGCTTAGTACCTTCCCGAGGGACTGAAGCTTTCTTT CASSLVPSRGTEAFF
- TRBJ2-7 - TRBV5-4 TGTGCCAGCAGCTCTTCGGGACACCTCGCCTACGAGCAGTACTTC CASSSSGHLAYEQYF
TRBD2 TRBJ2-1 few TRBV14 TGTGCCAGCAGCCACCTCGGCGGTATAAGCGGGAGAAAGTTCTTC CASSHLGGISGRKFF
- TRBJ2-2 few TRBV11-2 TGTGCCAGCAGCTTACGGGGAACAGCGGGCACCGGGGAGCTGTTTTTT CASSLRGTAGTGELFF
- TRBJ1-2 many TRBV12-3/TRBV12-4 TGTGCCAGCAGTTTAAAAAGCTATGGCTACACCTTC CASSLKSYGYTF
- TRBJ2-7 - TRBV5-1 TGCGCCAGCAGCTTGGCCGGGTTCAGGGAAGACGAGCAGTACTTC CASSLAGFREDEQYF
- TRBJ2-1 - TRBV28 TGTGCCAGCAGTCCCCATGCAGGGAGGTATGAGCAGTTCTTC CASSPHAGRYEQFF
TRBD2 TRBJ2-2 - TRBV7-2 TGTGCCAGCAGCTTAGCCCCTAGCGGGGGGGCGTCCGGGGAGCTGTTTTTT CASSLAPSGGASGELFF
TRBD2 TRBJ2-1 - TRBV4-1 TGCGCCAGCAGCCCAGGGAGGGCCAAACGGCCCTACAATGAGCAGTTCTTC CASSPGRAKRPYNEQFF
- TRBJ2-1 - TRBV24-1 TGTGCCACCAGCCTCAAGGGTAGGTCCTACAATGAGCAGTTCTTC CATSLKGRSYNEQFF
- TRBJ2-7 - TRBV20-1 TGCAGTGCTAGAACAGGGGGGGCCTACGAGCAGTACTTC CSARTGGAYEQYF
TRBD1 TRBJ2-3 few TRBV29-1 TGCAGCGCGACAGGGGGCGCAGATACGCAGTATTTT CSATGGADTQYF
- TRBJ2-1 - TRBV20-1 TGCAGTGCCCCGGGACTGCCTTACAATGAGCAGTTCTTC CSAPGLPYNEQFF
- TRBJ2-3 few TRBV7-9 TGTGCCAGCAGCTTACAGGCGGGATGGGGGACAGATACGCAGTATTTT CASSLQAGWGTDTQYF
- TRBJ2-3 once TRBV11-2 TGTGCCAGCAGCTCCGACCTTCCATATACGCAGTATTTT CASSSDLPYTQYF
TRBD2 TRBJ2-1 few TRBV20-1 TGCAGTGCTAGAGATTTCAAGCGGGGAAGCTCCTACAATGAGCAGTTCTTC CSARDFKRGSSYNEQFF
- TRBJ2-7 - TRBV5-1 TGCGCCAGCAGCTCATCCGGGACTCGTCTCTACGAGCAGTACTTC CASSSSGTRLYEQYF
- TRBJ2-7 few TRBV20-1 TGCAGTGCTATGGGTTACGATTACGAGCAGTACTTC CSAMGYDYEQYF
- TRBJ2-5 - TRBV5-8 TGTGCCAGCAGCTTCGGGGGTAAGGTAGAGACCCAGTACTTC CASSFGGKVETQYF
TRBD2 TRBJ2-7 few TRBV11-1 TGTGCCAGCAGCTTAAAAGTTATTGAGGGACTAGCGGGACCCTACGAGCAGTACTTC CASSLKVIEGLAGPYEQYF
- TRBJ1-2 - TRBV5-1 TGCGCCAGCAGCCCCAACGGGATCGGTGGCTACACCTTC CASSPNGIGGYTF
- TRBJ2-7 - TRBV12-3/TRBV12-4 TGTGCCAGCAGTCCAGTGAGATGGAGGGACGGCTCCTACGAGCAGTACTTC CASSPVRWRDGSYEQYF
- TRBJ2-7 few TRBV15 TGTGCCACCAGCTCCCACGGGGCGGGACGGATCTACGAGCAGTACTTC CATSSHGAGRIYEQYF
- TRBJ1-2 - TRBV2 TGTGCCAGCACCGTCAAGGGAAGCGGCTACACCTTC CASTVKGSGYTF
- TRBJ2-3 - TRBV12-3/TRBV12-4 TGTGCCAGCAACGGACAGCGGTTGACAGGCACAGATACGCAGTATTTT CASNGQRLTGTDTQYF
- TRBJ2-5 - TRBV5-4 TGTGCCAGCAGCAGAGCACTGTACCAAGAGACCCAGTACTTC CASSRALYQETQYF
- TRBJ2-2 - TRBV3-1 TGTGCCAGCAACCTAGGGCAGCTCACCGGGGAGCTGTTTTTT CASNLGQLTGELFF
- TRBJ2-1 many TRBV12-3/TRBV12-4 TGTGCCAGCAGTCCTGACAGGCACTCCTACAATGAGCAGTTCTTC CASSPDRHSYNEQFF
TRBD1 TRBJ2-7 - TRBV12-3/TRBV12-4 TGTGCCAGCAGTTGGACAGGGCGGCACGAGCAGTACTTC CASSWTGRHEQYF
- TRBJ2-7 many TRBV5-1 TGCGCCAGCAGCTTGGAGGGTCCCTACGAGCAGTACTTC CASSLEGPYEQYF
TRBD1 TRBJ2-7 - TRBV3-1 TGTGCCAGCAGCCCCAGGACAGGAGCGTCGAGGGAGCAGTACTTC CASSPRTGASREQYF
- TRBJ2-1 - TRBV6-6 TGTGCCAGCAGTTACCTCTATGAGCAGTTCTTC CASSYLYEQFF
- TRBJ2-5 once TRBV11-2 TGTGCCAGTAGAAGACAGACGGGGGAACTCCAAGAGACCCAGTACTTC CASRRQTGELQETQYF
- TRBJ1-5 - TRBV12-3/TRBV12-4 TGTGCCAGCAGTTCGGTCACCAGCGATCAGCCCCAGCATTTT CASSSVTSDQPQHF
TRBD1 TRBJ1-6 many TRBV12-3/TRBV12-4 TGTGCCAGCAGTTTAGCGCCCGGGACAGAAGAATCACCCCTCCACTTT CASSLAPGTEESPLHF
TRBD2 TRBJ2-3 - TRBV4-3 TGCGCCAGCAGCCAGAGGGGAGGGATCGGGCAGTATTTT CASSQRGGIGQYF
TRBD1 TRBJ2-2 - TRBV15 TGTGCCACCAGCACCCACAGGGGAACGAACACCGGGGAGCTGTTTTTT CATSTHRGTNTGELFF
TRBD1 TRBJ2-7 many TRBV27 TGTGCCAGCAGTTTCCGGGACAGGGGTGGCGAGCAGTACTTC CASSFRDRGGEQYF
TRBD1 TRBJ2-6 - TRBV12-3/TRBV12-4 TGTGCCAGCAGTTTCAGGGGGCGAAGGATAACCGGGGCCAACGTCCTGACTTTC CASSFRGRRITGANVLTF
TRBD2 TRBJ2-7 - TRBV11-1 TGTGCCAGCAGCCGAGACCTAGCGGGCCCTTTTAACTACGAGCAGTACTTC CASSRDLAGPFNYEQYF
TRBD2 TRBJ2-5 few TRBV5-1 TGCGCCAGCAGCTTGGGGGGACTAGATGTCTGGCGCCTCGGGCAAGAGACCCAGTACTTC CASSLGGLDVWRLGQETQYF
- TRBJ2-5 - TRBV7-6 TGTGCCAGCAGCTTACTTACTAGCAGACAAGAGACCCAGTACTTC CASSLLTSRQETQYF
- TRBJ2-5 - TRBV7-2 TGTGCCAGCAGCTTAGACCCTACAGGGGAGACCCAGTACTTC CASSLDPTGETQYF